This T cell receptor beta chain comes out of a study of T cells in Graves' hyperthyroidism and ophthalmopathy. Researchers defined stable Graves' hyperthyroidism as no ophthalmopathy progression within 18 months. Orbital computed tomography, thyroid ultrasound, serum thyroxine and TRAb, and clinical symptoms together informed the diagnoses. This CDR3 comprises 16 residues. Germline lookup yields CDR1 MDHEN and CDR2 SYDVKM. With V trimmed by 5 bases and J by 1 base, 8 bases remained unmatched. The TCR beta CDR3 regions underwent amplification using RNA transcripts as the source. The TCR CDR3 was amplified in a first-round RT-PCR using the HTBI primer set. MiXCR was run by TCRdb on the multiplex PCR reads, yielding one entry per CDR3 protein. The sample lists 550,000 to 800,000 distinct CDR3 sequences; 15% to 20% were seen once.

This clonotype originated in a man between 50 and 59 years old with Graves' hyperthyroidism. The chain recombines TRBV28 with TRBJ2-3; 8 bases agree with TRBD1. Source material: blood. CDR3 sequence reads: CASSLAGQGGTDTQYF. The CDR3 DNA sequence: TGTGCCAGCAGTCTAGCCGGACAGGGTGGCACAGATACGCAGTATTTT.